This T cell receptor (beta chain) was captured by sequencing in a study of blood T cell repertoires in COVID-19. Study as a whole: The United States, Italy and Spain supplied acute and convalescent COVID-19 samples. Sample material is recorded as cDNA or gDNA derived from T cells, B-cell-depleted T cells, or PBMCs.

Germline assignment: CDR1 LGHNA and CDR2 YSLEER. CDR3 length equals 15 residues. Unmatched junction bases numbered 2, after V lost 3 bases and J lost 1 base. Original methodology: Reference gene primer amplification gave nucleated cell count estimates. TCRdb's table, derived via immunoSEQ multiplex PCR, lists solely in-frame clones and lacks some. V and J calls and clone size are given by that table; D and trimming were obtained from the DNA. This table has approximately 670,000 clones, around 90% appearing once. This chain links TRBV4-3 with TRBJ1-5; 8 bases map to TRBD1. This clonotype was sampled from a woman aged 18-35 years with acute or convalescent COVID-19. The material sequenced was peripheral blood. CDR3 loop: CASSQWTGSNQPQHF. The CDR3 DNA sequence: TGCGCCAGCAGCCAGTGGACAGGGAGCAATCAGCCCCAGCATTTT.